The 11 T cell receptor beta chains in this list originate from one sample, sequenced in a study of blood T cells in healthy people across ages (dated by TCRdb to about 2015). The receptor library was made with 5' RACE. TCRdb names Illumina HiSeq 2500 as the instrument used. A second roughly 6 to 11 cycle PCR used a sample-barcoded 5' primer and a J-beta primer mix. TCRdb trimmed the raw reads at Q25, called clones with MiXCR and kept productive beta chains. Rows with a matching CDR3 protein are joined into one entry that keeps the most common DNA and genes. For this sample the table gives more than 550,000 distinct CDR3 sequences, of which about a fifth were detected only once. About 22% of the sample lies in the top ten. The material sequenced was blood. The receptors derive from a man between 65 and 85 years old in good health.

This clonotype came up a few times. The chain links TRBV18 to TRBJ2-3, with 7 positions matching TRBD1. V trimming: 3 bases; J trimming: 2 bases; junction bases outside the gene matches: 2. CDR3 length: 14 amino acids. The germline gives CDR1 KGHSH, CDR2 LQKENI. The chain's CDR3 is CASSPDRLTDTQYF. Here the CDR3 DNA reads TGTGCCAGCTCACCGGACAGGCTCACAGATACGCAGTATTTT.

The genes are TRBV27 and TRBJ1-2; D is ambiguous. Germline V gene lookup returns CDR1 MNHEY and CDR2 SMNVEV (reference sequence). The CDR3 has 15 amino acids. The germline V and J ends were trimmed by 3 bases and 7 bases, with 18 bases remaining between them. CDR3 in DNA: TGTGCCAGCAGTTTCTCAACGTACCCTCCTATTGGCTACACCTTC. This encodes CASSFSTYPPIGYTF.

This clonotype was counted at least ten times. The chain is built from TRBV11-2 and TRBJ2-1, with TRBD2 as a possible D gene (6 bases). Germline CDR1 SGHAT, CDR2 FQNNGV. CDR3 length equals 17 residues. V was pared by 5 bases and J by 8 bases, with 25 bases between. The CDR3 DNA sequence: TGTGCCAGCAGCCGGACCGGGGGTATCCCCCGAAGGGATGAGCAGTTCTTC. Translation: CASSRTGGIPRRDEQFF.

This clonotype was recorded at least ten times. V gene TRBV3-1 combines with J gene TRBJ2-5; 7 positions agree with TRBD2. The CDR3 is 15 residues long. The trim removed 4 bases at V and 3 bases at J, leaving 8 bases unmatched. Germline-derived CDR1 and CDR2 are LGHDT and YNNKEL (reference sequence). The CDR3 DNA sequence: TGTGCCAGCAGCCCTGTTTGGGGGGGTAAAGAGACCCAGTACTTC. It yields the protein CASSPVWGGKETQYF.

This chain links TRBV12-3 or TRBV12-4 with TRBJ2-5; D may be TRBD2 (6 bases). Matching the DNA end better, TRBJ2-1 makes the J call doubtful. The CDR3 covers 14 residues. CDR3 loop: CASRPAGGATEQFF. CDR3 coding DNA: TGTGCCAGCAGACCCGCGGGCGGGGCAACTGAGCAGTTCTTC.

The sample holds one count of this clonotype. The germline gene is not matched at one end of the junction; a read error may be the cause. The rearrangement links TRBV2 to TRBJ2-6, with D tentatively TRBD1 (5 bases). CDR1 and CDR2 from the germline V gene are SNHLY and FYNNEI. The CDR3 spans 15 residues. CDR3 amino acids: CASSPLGSGANALTF. CDR3 nucleotides: TGTGCCAGCAGTCCTTTGGGCTCTGGGGCCAACGCCCTGACTTTC.

The chain employs TRBV6-6 and TRBJ1-5; D might be TRBD1 (6 bases). The V gene's germline CDR1 is MNHNY and CDR2 SVGAGI (reference sequence). The V and J ends lost 6 bases and 7 bases respectively, with 16 bases between them. The CDR3 sequence is 14 residues long. The CDR3 sequence is CASSPAQGNQPQHF. CDR3 coding DNA: TGTGCCAGCAGCCCGGCACAGGGTAACCAGCCCCAGCATTTT.

The J gene is TRBJ2-3, the V gene TRBV12-3 or TRBV12-4; D unclear. V was clipped by 3 bases and J by 2 bases, with 12 bases between them. The length of the CDR3 is 15 residues. CDR3 bases: TGTGCCAGCAGTTTGTTGTTGGGAAACACAGATACGCAGTATTTT. Translation: CASSLLLGNTDTQYF.

This clonotype was detected many times. This chain joins TRBV6-5 and TRBJ2-1, with 8 nucleotides matching TRBD1. Germline V gene lookup returns CDR1 MNHEY and CDR2 SVGAGI. V lost 2 bases, J lost 9 bases, and 9 bases stayed unmatched. This CDR3 contains 15 residues. DNA for the CDR3: TGTGCCAGCAGTTACCACGGACAGGGTCTTTTTGAGCAGTTCTTC. It specifies CASSYHGQGLFEQFF.

This clonotype came up a few times. The chain is built from TRBV9 and TRBJ1-1; perhaps TRBD1 as D (5 bases). The length of the CDR3 is 18 residues. Germline V gene lookup returns CDR1 SGDLS and CDR2 YYNGEE. Trimming removed 0 bases from V and 1 base from J, with 19 bases in between. The CDR3 region is CASSVDPQGPKANTEAFF. The CDR3 DNA sequence: TGTGCCAGCAGCGTAGACCCTCAGGGACCGAAGGCGAACACTGAAGCTTTCTTT. The full variable domain, in which reference TRBV9 and TRBJ1-1 provide the parts outside the CDR3, is DSGVTQTPKHLITATGQRVTLRCSPRSGDLSVYWYQQSLDQGLQFLIQYYNGEERAKGNILERFSAQQFPDLHSELNLSSLELGDSALYFCASSVDPQGPKANTEAFFGQGTRLTVV.

This clonotype has a handful of counts. J is TRBJ2-5 and V is TRBV29-1, with TRBD2 identical over 11 bases. Unmatched junction bases numbered 0, after V lost 7 bases and J lost 2 bases. The CDR3 is 12 amino acids. Germline CDR1 SQVTM, CDR2 ANQGSEA. The CDR3 spells CSGLAGQETQYF. The CDR3 region has the DNA TGCAGCGGACTAGCGGGACAAGAGACCCAGTACTTC.